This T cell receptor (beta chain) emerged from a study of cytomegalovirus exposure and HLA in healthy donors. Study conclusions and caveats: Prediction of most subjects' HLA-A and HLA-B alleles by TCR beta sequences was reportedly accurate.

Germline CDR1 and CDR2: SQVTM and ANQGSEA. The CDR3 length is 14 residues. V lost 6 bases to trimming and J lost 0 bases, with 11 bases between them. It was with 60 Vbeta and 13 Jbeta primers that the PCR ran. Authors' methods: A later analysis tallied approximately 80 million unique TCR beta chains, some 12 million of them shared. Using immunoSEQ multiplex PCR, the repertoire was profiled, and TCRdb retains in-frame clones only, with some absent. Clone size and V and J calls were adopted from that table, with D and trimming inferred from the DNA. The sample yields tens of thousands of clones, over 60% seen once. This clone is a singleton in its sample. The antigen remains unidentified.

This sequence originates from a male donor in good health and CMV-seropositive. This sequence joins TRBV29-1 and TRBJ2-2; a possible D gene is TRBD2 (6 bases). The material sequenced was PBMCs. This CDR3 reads CSVGRRANTGELFF. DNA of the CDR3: TGCAGCGTGGGTAGGAGGGCGAACACCGGGGAGCTGTTTTTT.